There are many counts of the clone carrying this T cell receptor beta chain. Its antigen is unknown. This sample is drawn from a study of blood T cells in healthy people across ages. Study conclusions and caveats: Samples with more naive T cells showed higher observed beta diversity.

A J-beta primer mix and a sample-barcoded 5' primer were used in a second PCR of about 7 to 12 cycles. Researchers report that a template-switch adaptor with 12 random nucleotides tagged each cDNA molecule. TCRdb reprocessed the 5' RACE reads via MiXCR and lists one record per CDR3 protein. The table records approximately 1.5 million distinct CDR3 sequences, about 31% of them present only once. CDR3 length: 14 amino acids. V shed 4 bases and J shed 0 bases, with 10 bases lying between them. This receptor was identified in a woman in her twenties or thirties in good health. The genes are TRBV12-3 or TRBV12-4 and TRBJ2-7; the D is unclear. Input material: blood. CDR3 DNA sequence: TGTGCCAGCAGTTCCAGGACGATCTCCTACGAGCAGTACTTC. Translating gives CASSSRTISYEQYF.